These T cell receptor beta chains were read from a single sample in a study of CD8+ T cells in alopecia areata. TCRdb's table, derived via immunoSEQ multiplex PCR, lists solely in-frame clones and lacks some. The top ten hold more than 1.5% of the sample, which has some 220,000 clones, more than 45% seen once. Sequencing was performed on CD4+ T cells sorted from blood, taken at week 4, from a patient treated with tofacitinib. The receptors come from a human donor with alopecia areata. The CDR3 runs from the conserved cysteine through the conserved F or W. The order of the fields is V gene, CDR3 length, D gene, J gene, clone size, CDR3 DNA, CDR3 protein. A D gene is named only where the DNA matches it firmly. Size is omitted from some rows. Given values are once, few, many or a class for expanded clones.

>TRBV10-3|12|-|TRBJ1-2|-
TGTGCCACGGCGACAGTTAACTATGGCTACACCTTC
CATATVNYGYTF
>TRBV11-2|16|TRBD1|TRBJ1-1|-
TGTGCCAGCAGCTTAGTAGGGACAGCAAAGAACACTGAAGCTTTCTTT
CASSLVGTAKNTEAFF
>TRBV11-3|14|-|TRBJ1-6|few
TGTGCCAGCAGCTTAGGATCAGGACAATCACCCCTCCACTTT
CASSLGSGQSPLHF
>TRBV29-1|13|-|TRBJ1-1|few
TGCAGCGTTGGCCCCCGACAGAACACTGAAGCTTTCTTT
CSVGPRQNTEAFF
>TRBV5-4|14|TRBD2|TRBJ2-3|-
TGTGCCAGCACCGCTAGCGGGGCCACAGATACGCAGTATTTT
CASTASGATDTQYF
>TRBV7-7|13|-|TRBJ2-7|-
TGTGCCAGCAGCGTCGCCGACGGCTACGAGCAGTACTTC
CASSVADGYEQYF
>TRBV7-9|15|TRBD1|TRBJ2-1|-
TGTGCCAGCAGCTTTGTTGACAGGGCCTACAATGAGCAGTTCTTC
CASSFVDRAYNEQFF
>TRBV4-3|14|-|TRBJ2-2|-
TGCGCCAGCAGCCAAGTTAACAGGCACGGGGAGCTGTTTTTT
CASSQVNRHGELFF
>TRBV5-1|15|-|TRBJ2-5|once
TGCGCCAGCAGCTTGGCGGTTGGGGGGCAAGAGACCCAGTACTTC
CASSLAVGGQETQYF
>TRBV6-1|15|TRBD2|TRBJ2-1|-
TGTGCCACATCCATCGGGGGGACTACTCGCAATGAGCAGTTCTTC
CATSIGGTTRNEQFF
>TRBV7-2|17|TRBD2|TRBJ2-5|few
TGTGCCAGCAGCCTCAAGGGACTAGCGGGGGGGCGAGAGACCCAGTACTTC
CASSLKGLAGGRETQYF
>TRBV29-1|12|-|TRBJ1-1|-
TGCAGCGTTGAAGATCCAGGGTTGGCGGCTTTCTTT
CSVEDPGLAAFF
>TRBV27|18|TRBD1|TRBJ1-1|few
TGTGCCAGCAGTAGACAGGGGGCGCGTCCCTCGCCGAACACTGAAGCTTTCTTT
CASSRQGARPSPNTEAFF
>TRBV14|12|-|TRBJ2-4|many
TGTGCCAGCAGCCAAGCTAGGAGTCTTCAGTACTTC
CASSQARSLQYF
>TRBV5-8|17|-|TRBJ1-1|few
TGTGCCAGCAGCTTTAGAACAACCTGGACACTTAACACTGAAGCTTTCTTT
CASSFRTTWTLNTEAFF
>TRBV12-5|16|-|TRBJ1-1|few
TGTGCTAGTGGCGAAACCGGGACACCCAAGAACACTGAAGCTTTCTTT
CASGETGTPKNTEAFF
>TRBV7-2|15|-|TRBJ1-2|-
TGTGCCAGCAGCTTAGGAGTCCTTCAGGGCCGAGGCTACACCTTC
CASSLGVLQGRGYTF
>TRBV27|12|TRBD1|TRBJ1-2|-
TGTGCCAGCAGTTTCAGGGGGCGAGGCTACACCTTC
CASSFRGRGYTF
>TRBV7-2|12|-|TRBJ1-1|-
TGTGCCAGCAGCTTAGTCAACACTGAAGCTTTCTTT
CASSLVNTEAFF
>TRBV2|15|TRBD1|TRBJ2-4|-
TGTGCCAGCAGTGGGGGACAGTTAGCCAAAAACATTCAGTACTTC
CASSGGQLAKNIQYF
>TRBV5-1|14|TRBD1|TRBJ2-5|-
TGCGCCAGCAGCCCTGGGACAGCGCAAGAGACCCAGTACTTC
CASSPGTAQETQYF
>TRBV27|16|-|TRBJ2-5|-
TGTGCCAGCAGTCCGTGGACAAGGATGGACCAAGAGACCCAGTACTTC
CASSPWTRMDQETQYF
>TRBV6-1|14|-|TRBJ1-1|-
TGTGCCAGCAGTGTGACCTCCTCTTACACTGAAGCTTTCTTT
CASSVTSSYTEAFF
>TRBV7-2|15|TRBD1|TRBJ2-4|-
TGTGCCAGCAGCCCCCGGGACAGATCCTTAGGCATTCAGTACTTC
CASSPRDRSLGIQYF
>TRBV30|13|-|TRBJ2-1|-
TGTGCCTGGAGAGGCAGCTCCTACAATGAGCAGTTCTTC
CAWRGSSYNEQFF
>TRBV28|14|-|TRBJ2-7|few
TGTGCCAGCAGAGACTCGGGACTCCCCTACGAGCAGTACTTC
CASRDSGLPYEQYF
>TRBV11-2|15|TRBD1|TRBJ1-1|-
TGTGCCAGCAGCACTCGGACAGGGTTGGACACTGAAGCTTTCTTT
CASSTRTGLDTEAFF
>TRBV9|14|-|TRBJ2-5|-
TGTGCCAGCAGCCGGGGTGGGGTTGAGGAGACCCAGTACTTC
CASSRGGVEETQYF
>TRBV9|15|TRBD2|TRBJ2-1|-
TGTGCCAGCAGCGTTACTAGCGGGGGTTACAATGAGCAGTTCTTC
CASSVTSGGYNEQFF
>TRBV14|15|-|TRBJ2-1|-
TGTGCCAGCACCTCCAGGGGGGGCCCCTTCAATGAGCAGTTCTTC
CASTSRGGPFNEQFF
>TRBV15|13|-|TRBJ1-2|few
TGTGCCACCAGCACCCCGACAGCTACTTTCTACACCTTC
CATSTPTATFYTF
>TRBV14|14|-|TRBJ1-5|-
TGTGCCAGCAGCCAAGAGGTGTTCAGGCAGCCCCAGCATTTT
CASSQEVFRQPQHF
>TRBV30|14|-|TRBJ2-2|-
TGTGCTCGGAACTCTTTTTCAAACACCGGGGAGCTGTTTTTT
CARNSFSNTGELFF
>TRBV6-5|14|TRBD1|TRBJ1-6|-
TGTGCCAGCAGTGAACAGGGGGCAGGGGGACCCCTCCACTTT
CASSEQGAGGPLHF
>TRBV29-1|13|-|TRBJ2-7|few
TGCAGCGTTGTAACCCGAATGGGGAACGAGCAGTACTTC
CSVVTRMGNEQYF